Following are 3 T cell receptor beta chains from one sample sequenced in a study of blood T cell repertoires in COVID-19 (TCRdb year 2020). The library was made by the immunoSEQ multiplex PCR assay. Not all clones reach the TCRdb copy of this immuneACCESS table, which keeps in-frame sequences only. Checked studies attribute under half of the gap to unresolved V genes and leave the rest unexplained. Counted in this sample were some 50,000 clones; about nine tenths of them appeared once. The ten most abundant clones make up around 2.7% of the sample. Sequenced material: peripheral blood. The receptors derive from an elderly man with acute or convalescent COVID-19.

The CDR3 region is CASTGEDRGNNEQFF. CDR3 bases: TGCGCCAGCACCGGCGAGGACAGGGGCAACAATGAGCAGTTCTTC. The genes are TRBV10-2 and TRBJ2-1; 9 bases match TRBD1. Per germline, CDR1 WSHSY and CDR2 SAAADI. The CDR3 runs 15 residues. With 7 bases clipped from V and 5 bases from J, the junction kept 9 bases outside the gene matches.

This clone was found once. V gene TRBV4-1 combines with J gene TRBJ2-1, with no clear D. Germline values: CDR1 MGHRA, CDR2 YSYEKL. The CDR3 totals 14 residues. Trimming took off 1 base at V and 8 bases at J, with 12 bases between the two ends. The CDR3 DNA follows: TGCGCCAGCAGCCAAGGAGGAAAGATCGATGAGCAGTTCTTC. Translating it yields CASSQGGKIDEQFF.

The rearrangement joins TRBV7-8 to TRBJ1-5; 11 bases agree with TRBD1. The junction had 10 bases not matched to a gene; V was cut back by 2 bases and J by 7 bases. CDR1 SGHVS and CDR2 FQNEAQ come from the germline V gene. The CDR3 is made up of 17 amino acids. The CDR3 DNA is TGTGCCAGCAGCTTATCCGGGACAGGGGGGTCTGGGCAGCCCCAGCATTTT. Residues: CASSLSGTGGSGQPQHF.